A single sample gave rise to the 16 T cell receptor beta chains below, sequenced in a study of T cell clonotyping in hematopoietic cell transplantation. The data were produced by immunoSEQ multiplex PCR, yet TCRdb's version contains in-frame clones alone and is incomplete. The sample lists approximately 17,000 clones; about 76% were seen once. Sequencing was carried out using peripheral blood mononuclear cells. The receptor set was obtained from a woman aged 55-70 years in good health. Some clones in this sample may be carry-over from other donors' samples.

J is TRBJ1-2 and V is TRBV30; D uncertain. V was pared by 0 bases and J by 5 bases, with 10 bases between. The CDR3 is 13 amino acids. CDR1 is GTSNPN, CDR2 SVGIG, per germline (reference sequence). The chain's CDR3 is CAWSVEPLYGYTF. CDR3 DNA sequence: TGTGCCTGGAGTGTAGAACCGCTATATGGCTACACCTTC.

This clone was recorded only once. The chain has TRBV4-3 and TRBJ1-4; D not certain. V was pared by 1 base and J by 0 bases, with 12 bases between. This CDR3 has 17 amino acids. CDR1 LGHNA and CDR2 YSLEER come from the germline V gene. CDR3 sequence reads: CASSQVRPGATNEKLFF. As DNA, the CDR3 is TGCGCCAGCAGCCAAGTTCGACCGGGTGCAACTAATGAAAAACTGTTTTTT.

In DNA form, the CDR3 reads TGTGCCAGCAGCCGGGGACAGGGGGACCTGAACACTGAAGCTTTCTTT. Translating it yields CASSRGQGDLNTEAFF. The rearrangement uses TRBV4-2 and TRBJ1-1; TRBD1 matches at 11 bases. The CDR3 covers 16 residues. Germline-derived CDR1 and CDR2 are LGHNA and YNFKEQ. Losses at the gene ends were 4 bases for V and 0 bases for J; bases not matched to a gene: 4.

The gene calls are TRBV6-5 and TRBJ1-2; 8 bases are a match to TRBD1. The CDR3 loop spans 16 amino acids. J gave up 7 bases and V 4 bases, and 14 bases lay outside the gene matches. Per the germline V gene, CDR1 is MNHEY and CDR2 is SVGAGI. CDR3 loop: CASSLNPGQASGGYTF. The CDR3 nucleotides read TGTGCCAGCAGTTTGAACCCGGGACAGGCATCGGGTGGCTACACCTTC.

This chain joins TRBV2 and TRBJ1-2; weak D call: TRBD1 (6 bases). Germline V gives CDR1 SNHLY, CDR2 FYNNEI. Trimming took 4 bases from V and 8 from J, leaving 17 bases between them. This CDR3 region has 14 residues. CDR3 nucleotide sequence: TGTGCCAGCAGTGCCTCTGGACAGCTCTGGGGCTACACCTTC. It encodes CASSASGQLWGYTF.

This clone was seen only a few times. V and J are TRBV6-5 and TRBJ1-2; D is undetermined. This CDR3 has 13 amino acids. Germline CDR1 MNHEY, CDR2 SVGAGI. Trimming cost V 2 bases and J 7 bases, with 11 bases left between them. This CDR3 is CASSYLQEGGYTF. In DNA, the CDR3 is TGTGCCAGCAGTTACCTCCAGGAGGGTGGCTACACCTTC.

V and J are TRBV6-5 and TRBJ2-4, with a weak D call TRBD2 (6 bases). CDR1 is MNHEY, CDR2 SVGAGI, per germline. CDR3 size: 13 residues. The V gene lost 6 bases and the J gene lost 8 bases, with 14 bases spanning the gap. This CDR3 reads CASRPGRRDIQYF. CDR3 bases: TGTGCCAGCAGGCCAGGGAGGAGGGACATTCAGTACTTC.

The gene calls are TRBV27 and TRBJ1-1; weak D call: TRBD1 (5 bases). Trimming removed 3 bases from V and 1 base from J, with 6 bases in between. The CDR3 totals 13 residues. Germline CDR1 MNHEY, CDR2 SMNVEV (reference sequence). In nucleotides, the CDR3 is TGTGCCAGCAGTTTTAGGGGGAACACTGAAGCTTTCTTT. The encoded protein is CASSFRGNTEAFF.

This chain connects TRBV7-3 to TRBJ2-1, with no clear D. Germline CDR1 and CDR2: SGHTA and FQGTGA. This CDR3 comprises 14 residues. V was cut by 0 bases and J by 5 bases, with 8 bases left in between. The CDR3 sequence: CASSLTIGNNEQFF. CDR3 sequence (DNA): TGTGCCAGCAGCTTAACGATAGGAAACAATGAGCAGTTCTTC.

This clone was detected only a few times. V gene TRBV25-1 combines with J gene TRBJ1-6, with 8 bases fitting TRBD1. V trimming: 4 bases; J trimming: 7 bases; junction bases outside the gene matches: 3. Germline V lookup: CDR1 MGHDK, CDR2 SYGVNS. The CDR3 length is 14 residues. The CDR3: CASSGWTGNSPLHF. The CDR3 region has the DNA TGTGCCAGCAGTGGTTGGACAGGGAATTCACCCCTCCACTTT.

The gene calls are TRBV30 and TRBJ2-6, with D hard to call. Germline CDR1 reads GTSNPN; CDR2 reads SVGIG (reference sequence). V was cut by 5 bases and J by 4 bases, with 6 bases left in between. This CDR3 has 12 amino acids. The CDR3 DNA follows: TGTGCCTGGTCGGACGGGGCCAACGTCCTGACTTTC. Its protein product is CAWSDGANVLTF.

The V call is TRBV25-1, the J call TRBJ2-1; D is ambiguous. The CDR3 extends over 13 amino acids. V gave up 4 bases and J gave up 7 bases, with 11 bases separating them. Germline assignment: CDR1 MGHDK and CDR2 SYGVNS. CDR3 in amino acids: CASSVGSRNEQFF. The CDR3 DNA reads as TGTGCCAGCAGTGTCGGCAGCAGGAATGAGCAGTTCTTC.

The CDR3 DNA follows: TGTGCCAGCAGTCCGCCTCCCGGGACTAGCGAGACCCAGTACTTC. This translates into CASSPPPGTSETQYF. The V gene is TRBV27, the J gene TRBJ2-5; 9 bases match TRBD2. Germline CDR1 is MNHEY and CDR2 is SMNVEV (reference sequence). V was clipped by 5 bases and J by 5 bases; unmatched bases: 9. This CDR3 has 15 residues.

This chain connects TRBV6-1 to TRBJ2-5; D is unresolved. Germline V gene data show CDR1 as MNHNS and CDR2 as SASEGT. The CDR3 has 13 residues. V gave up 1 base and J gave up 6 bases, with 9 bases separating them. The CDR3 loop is CASSEVARKTQYF. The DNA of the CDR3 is TGTGCCAGCAGTGAAGTAGCTAGGAAGACCCAGTACTTC.

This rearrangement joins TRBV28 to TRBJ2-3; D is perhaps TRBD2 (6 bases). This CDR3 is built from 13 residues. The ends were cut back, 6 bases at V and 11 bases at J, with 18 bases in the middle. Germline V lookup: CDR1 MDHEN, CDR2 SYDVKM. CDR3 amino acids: CASRDGTPPVQYF. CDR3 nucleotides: TGTGCCAGCAGAGACGGGACTCCCCCGGTGCAGTATTTT. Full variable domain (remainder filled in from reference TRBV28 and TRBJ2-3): DVKVTQSSRYLVKRTGEKVFLECVQDMDHENMFWYRQDPGLGLRLIYFSYDVKMKEKGDIPEGYSVSREKKERFSLILESASTNQTSMYLCASRDGTPPVQYFGPGTRLTVL.

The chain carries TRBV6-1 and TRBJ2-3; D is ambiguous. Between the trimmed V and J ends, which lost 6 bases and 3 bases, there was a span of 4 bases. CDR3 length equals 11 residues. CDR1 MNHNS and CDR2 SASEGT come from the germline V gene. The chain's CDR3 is CASRETDTQYF. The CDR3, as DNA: TGTGCCAGCAGAGAGACAGATACGCAGTATTTT.